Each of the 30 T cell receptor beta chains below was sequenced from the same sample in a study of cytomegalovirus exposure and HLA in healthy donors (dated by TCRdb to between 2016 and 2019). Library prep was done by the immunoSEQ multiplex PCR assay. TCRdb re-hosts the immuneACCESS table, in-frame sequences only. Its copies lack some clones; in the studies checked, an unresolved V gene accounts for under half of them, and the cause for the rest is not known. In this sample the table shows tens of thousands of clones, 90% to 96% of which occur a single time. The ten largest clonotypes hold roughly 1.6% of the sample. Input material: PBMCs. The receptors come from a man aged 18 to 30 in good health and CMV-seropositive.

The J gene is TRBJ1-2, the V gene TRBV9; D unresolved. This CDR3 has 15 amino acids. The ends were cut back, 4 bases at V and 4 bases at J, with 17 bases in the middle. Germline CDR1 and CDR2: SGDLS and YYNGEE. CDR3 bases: TGTGCCAGCAGCCCAAGGAGTAATCTAGGCTATGGCTACACCTTC. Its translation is CASSPRSNLGYGYTF.

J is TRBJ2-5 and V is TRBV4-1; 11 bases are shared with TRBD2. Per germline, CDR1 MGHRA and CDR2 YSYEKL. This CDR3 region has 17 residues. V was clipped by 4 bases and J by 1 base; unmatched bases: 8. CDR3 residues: CASSRQIGTSGQETQYF. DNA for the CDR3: TGCGCCAGCAGCCGTCAAATTGGGACTAGCGGCCAAGAGACCCAGTACTTC.

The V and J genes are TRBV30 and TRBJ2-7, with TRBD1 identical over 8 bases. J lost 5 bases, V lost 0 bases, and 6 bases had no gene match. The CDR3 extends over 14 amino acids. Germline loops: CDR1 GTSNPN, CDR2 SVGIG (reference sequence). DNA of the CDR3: TGTGCCTGGAGTGTACCGGCCAGGGGGCACGAGCAGTACTTC. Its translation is CAWSVPARGHEQYF.

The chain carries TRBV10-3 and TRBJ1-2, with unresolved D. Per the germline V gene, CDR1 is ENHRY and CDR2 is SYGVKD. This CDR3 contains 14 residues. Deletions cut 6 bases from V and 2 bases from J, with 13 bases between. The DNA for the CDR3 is TGTGCCATCAGATACCAATCCGCGAACTATGGCTACACCTTC. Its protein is CAIRYQSANYGYTF.

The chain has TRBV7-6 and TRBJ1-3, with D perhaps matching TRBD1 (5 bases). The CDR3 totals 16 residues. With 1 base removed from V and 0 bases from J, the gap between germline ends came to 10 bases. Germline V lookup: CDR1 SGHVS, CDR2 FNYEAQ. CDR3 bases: TGTGCCAGCAGCTTAGGGGGACTGTACTCTGGAAACACCATATATTTT. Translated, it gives CASSLGGLYSGNTIYF.

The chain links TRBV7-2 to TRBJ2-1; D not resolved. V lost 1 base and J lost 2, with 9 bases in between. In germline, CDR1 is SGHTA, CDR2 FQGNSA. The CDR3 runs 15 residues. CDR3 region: CASSLVGYTYNEQFF. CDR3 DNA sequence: TGTGCCAGCAGCTTAGTGGGCTACACCTACAATGAGCAGTTCTTC.

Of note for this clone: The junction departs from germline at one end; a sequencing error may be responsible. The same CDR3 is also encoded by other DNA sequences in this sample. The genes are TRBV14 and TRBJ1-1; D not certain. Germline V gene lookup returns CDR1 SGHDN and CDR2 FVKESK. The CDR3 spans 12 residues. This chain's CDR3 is CAAADAGTEAFF. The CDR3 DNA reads TGTGCCGCGGCCGATGCGGGCACTGAAGCCTTCTTT.

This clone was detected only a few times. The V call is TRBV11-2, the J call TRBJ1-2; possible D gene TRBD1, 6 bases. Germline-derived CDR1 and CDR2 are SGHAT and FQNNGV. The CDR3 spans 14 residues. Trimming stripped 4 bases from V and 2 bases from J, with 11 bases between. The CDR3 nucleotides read TGTGCCAGCAGCTCCGGGGACACCAACTATGGCTACACCTTC. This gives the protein CASSSGDTNYGYTF.

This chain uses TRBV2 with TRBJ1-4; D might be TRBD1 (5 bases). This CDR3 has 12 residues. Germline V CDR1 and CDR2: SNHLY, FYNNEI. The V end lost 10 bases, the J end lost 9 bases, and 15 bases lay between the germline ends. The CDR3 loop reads CAKENPGKKLFF. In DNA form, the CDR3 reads TGTGCCAAAGAAAACCCAGGGAAAAAACTGTTTTTT.

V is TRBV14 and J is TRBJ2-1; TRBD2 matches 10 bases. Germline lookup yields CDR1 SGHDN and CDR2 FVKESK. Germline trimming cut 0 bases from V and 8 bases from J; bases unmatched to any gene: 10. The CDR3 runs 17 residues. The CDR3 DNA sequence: TGTGCCAGCAGCCAAGAGGGACTAGCGACCGTGGGGGATGAGCAGTTCTTC. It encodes CASSQEGLATVGDEQFF.

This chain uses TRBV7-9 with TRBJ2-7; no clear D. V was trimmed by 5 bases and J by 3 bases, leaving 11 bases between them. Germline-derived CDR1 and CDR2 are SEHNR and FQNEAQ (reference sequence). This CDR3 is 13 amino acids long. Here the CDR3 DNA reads TGTGCCAGCAGCCTCGCCGGTCTCTACGAGCAGTACTTC. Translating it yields CASSLAGLYEQYF.

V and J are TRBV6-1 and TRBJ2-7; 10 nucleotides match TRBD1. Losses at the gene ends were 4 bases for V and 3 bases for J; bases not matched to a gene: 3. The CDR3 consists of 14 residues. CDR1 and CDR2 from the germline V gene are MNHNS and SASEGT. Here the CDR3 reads CASSGGQGGYEQYF. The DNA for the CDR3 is TGTGCCAGCAGTGGAGGACAGGGGGGCTACGAGCAGTACTTC.

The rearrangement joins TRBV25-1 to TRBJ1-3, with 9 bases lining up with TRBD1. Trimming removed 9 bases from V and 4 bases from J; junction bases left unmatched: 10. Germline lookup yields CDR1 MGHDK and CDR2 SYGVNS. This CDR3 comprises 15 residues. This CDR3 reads CASLPPGTGGNTIYF. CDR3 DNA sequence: TGTGCCAGTTTACCACCGGGGACAGGGGGAAACACCATATATTTT.

The CDR3 nucleotides read TGTGCCATCAGTGTCTTGACGGGAAAGCATGAGCAGTTCTTC. This sequence encodes CAISVLTGKHEQFF. The chain carries TRBV10-3 and TRBJ2-1; weak D call: TRBD2 (5 bases). CDR3 length: 14 amino acids. Germline loops: CDR1 ENHRY, CDR2 SYGVKD. V was trimmed by 4 bases and J by 8 bases, leaving 15 bases between them.

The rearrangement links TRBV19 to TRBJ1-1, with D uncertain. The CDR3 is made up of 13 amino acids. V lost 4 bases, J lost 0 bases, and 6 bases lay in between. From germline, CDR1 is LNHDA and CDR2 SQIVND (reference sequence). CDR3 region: CASSTTMNTEAFF. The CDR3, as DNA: TGTGCCAGTAGTACGACAATGAACACTGAAGCTTTCTTT.

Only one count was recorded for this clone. The CDR3 is CASRATDRVGGYTF. In DNA, the CDR3 is TGTGCCAGCAGAGCGACGGACAGGGTCGGTGGCTACACCTTC. This chain joins TRBV6-1 and TRBJ1-2; 8 bases agree with TRBD1. The trim removed 6 bases at V and 7 bases at J, leaving 10 bases unmatched. There are 14 residues in the CDR3. The V gene's germline CDR1 is MNHNS and CDR2 SASEGT.

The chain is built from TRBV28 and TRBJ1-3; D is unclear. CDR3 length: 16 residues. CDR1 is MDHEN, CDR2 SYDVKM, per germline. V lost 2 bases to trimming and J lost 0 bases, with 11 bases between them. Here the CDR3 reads CASSLGGSLSGNTIYF. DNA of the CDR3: TGTGCCAGCAGTTTAGGAGGAAGTCTCTCTGGAAACACCATATATTTT.

The CDR3 DNA follows: TGTGCCAGCAGCCCTTGGACTAGCGGATACAATGAGCAGTTCTTC. Protein product: CASSPWTSGYNEQFF. The rearrangement links TRBV11-2 to TRBJ2-1; 10 bases map to TRBD2. The germline gives CDR1 SGHAT, CDR2 FQNNGV. Unmatched junction bases numbered 5, after V lost 5 bases and J lost 4 bases. This CDR3 comprises 15 residues.

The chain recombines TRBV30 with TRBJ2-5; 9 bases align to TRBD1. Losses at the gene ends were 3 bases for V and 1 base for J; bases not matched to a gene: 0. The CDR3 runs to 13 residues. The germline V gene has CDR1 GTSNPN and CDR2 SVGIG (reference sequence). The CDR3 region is CAWRGQGQETQYF. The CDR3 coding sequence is TGTGCCTGGAGGGGACAGGGCCAAGAGACCCAGTACTTC.

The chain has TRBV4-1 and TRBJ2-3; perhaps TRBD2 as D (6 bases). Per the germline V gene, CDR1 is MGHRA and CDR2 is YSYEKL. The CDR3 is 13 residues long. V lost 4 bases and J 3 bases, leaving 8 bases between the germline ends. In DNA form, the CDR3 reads TGCGCCAGCAGCCCGGGGGTAACAGATACGCAGTATTTT. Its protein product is CASSPGVTDTQYF.

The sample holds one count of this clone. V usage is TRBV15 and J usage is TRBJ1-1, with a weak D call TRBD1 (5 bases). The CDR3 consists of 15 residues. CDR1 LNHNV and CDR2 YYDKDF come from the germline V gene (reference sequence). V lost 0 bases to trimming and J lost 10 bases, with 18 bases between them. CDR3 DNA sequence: TGTGCCACCAGCAGAGATTCGGGGCACGGGGGTGGAGCTTTCTTT. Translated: CATSRDSGHGGGAFF.

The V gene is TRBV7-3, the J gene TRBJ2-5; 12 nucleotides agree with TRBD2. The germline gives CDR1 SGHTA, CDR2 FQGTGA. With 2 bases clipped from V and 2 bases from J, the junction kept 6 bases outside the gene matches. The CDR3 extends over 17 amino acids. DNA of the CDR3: TGTGCCAGCAGCTTAGGTACTAGCGGGAGGACTCAAGAGACCCAGTACTTC. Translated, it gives CASSLGTSGRTQETQYF.

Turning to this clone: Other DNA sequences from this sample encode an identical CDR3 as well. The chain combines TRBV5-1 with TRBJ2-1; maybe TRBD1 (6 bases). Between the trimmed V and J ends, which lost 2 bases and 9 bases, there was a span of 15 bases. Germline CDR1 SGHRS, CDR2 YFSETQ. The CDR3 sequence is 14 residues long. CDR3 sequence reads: CASSFRDIESEQFF. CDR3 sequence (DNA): TGCGCCAGCAGCTTCCGGGACATTGAGAGTGAGCAGTTCTTC.

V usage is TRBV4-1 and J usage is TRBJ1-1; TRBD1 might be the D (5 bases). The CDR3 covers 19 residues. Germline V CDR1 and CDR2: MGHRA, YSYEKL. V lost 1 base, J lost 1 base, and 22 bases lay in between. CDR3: CASSQVAGPILDGNTEAFF. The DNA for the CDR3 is TGCGCCAGCAGCCAAGTAGCGGGACCTATTTTGGACGGGAACACTGAAGCTTTCTTT.

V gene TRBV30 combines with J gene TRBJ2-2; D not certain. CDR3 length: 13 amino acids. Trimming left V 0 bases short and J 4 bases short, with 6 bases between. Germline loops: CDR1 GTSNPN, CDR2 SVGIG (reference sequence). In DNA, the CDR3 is TGTGCCTGGAGTGTCCTCAGCACCGGGGAGCTGTTTTTT. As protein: CAWSVLSTGELFF. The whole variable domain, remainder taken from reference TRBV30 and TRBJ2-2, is SQTIHQWPATLVQPVGSPLSLECTVEGTSNPNLYWYRQAAGRGLQLLFYSVGIGQISSEVPQNLSASRPQDRQFILSSKKLLLSDSGFYLCAWSVLSTGELFFGEGSRLTVL.

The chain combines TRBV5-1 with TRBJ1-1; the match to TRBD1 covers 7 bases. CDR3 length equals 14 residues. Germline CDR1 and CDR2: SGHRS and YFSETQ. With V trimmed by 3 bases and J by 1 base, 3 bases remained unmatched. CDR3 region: CASSWGTANTEAFF. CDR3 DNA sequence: TGCGCCAGCAGCTGGGGGACAGCGAACACTGAAGCTTTCTTT.

CDR3 nucleotides: TGTGCCAGCAGGCTAGCAGACCAAGAGACCCAGTACTTC. Protein product: CASRLADQETQYF. The gene calls are TRBV13 and TRBJ2-5, with D perhaps matching TRBD2 (5 bases). Germline CDR1 PRHDT, CDR2 FYEKMQ (reference sequence). The germline V and J ends were trimmed by 6 bases and 0 bases, with 8 bases remaining between them. This CDR3 has 13 amino acids.

CDR3 in DNA: TGTGCCAGCAGCTTAGGACAGGGGTCCACAGATACGCAGTATTTT. It is translated as CASSLGQGSTDTQYF. The chain has TRBV7-3 and TRBJ2-3; 9 nucleotides match TRBD1. The CDR3 runs to 15 residues. J lost 2 bases, V lost 2 bases, and 2 bases had no gene match. CDR1 is SGHTA, CDR2 FQGTGA, per germline.

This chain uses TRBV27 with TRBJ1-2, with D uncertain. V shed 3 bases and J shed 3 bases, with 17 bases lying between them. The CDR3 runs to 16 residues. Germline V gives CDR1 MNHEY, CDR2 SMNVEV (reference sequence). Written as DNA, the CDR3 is TGTGCCAGCAGTTTGGGGAGAGGACGGGCTGACTATGGCTACACCTTC. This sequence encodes CASSLGRGRADYGYTF.

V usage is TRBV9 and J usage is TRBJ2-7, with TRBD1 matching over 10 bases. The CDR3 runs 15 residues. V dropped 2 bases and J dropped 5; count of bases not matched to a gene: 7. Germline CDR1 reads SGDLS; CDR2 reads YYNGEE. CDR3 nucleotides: TGTGCCAGCAGCGTTTATGGGGACAGGGGCAACGAGCAGTACTTC. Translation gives CASSVYGDRGNEQYF.